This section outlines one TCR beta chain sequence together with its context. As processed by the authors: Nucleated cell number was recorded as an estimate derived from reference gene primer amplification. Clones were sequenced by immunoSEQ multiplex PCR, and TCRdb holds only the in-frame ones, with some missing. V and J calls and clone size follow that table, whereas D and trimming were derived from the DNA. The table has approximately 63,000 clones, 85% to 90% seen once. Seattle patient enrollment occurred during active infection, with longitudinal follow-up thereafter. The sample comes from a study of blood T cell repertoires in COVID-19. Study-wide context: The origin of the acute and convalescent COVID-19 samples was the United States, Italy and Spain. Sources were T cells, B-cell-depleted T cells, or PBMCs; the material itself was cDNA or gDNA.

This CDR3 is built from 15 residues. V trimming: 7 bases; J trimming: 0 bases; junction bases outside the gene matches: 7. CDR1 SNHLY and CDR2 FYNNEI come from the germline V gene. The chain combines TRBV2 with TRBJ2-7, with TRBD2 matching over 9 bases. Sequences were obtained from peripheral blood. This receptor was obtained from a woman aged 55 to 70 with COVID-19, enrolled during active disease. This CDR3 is CASTLAGPFSYEQYF. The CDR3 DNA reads TGTGCCAGCACTCTAGCGGGACCTTTCTCCTACGAGCAGTACTTC.